Each of the 4 T cell receptor beta chains below was sequenced from the same sample in a study of shared clonotypes between healthy human individuals. Profiled with immunoSEQ multiplex PCR; TCRdb holds only in-frame clones, not every one. Of 600,000 to 750,000 clones in the sample, over 55% are singletons; the top ten hold more than 1.5%. Material for sequencing was memory CD4+ T cells sorted from blood. Indicated subset: CD45RA-negative fraction. Every receptor here comes from a woman in her 30s in good health.

This chain links TRBV6-1 with TRBJ1-5; possible D gene TRBD1, 5 bases. CDR3 length: 17 residues. The V gene lost 3 bases and the J gene lost 0 bases, with 15 bases spanning the gap. Germline lookup yields CDR1 MNHNS and CDR2 SASEGT. DNA for the CDR3: TGTGCCAGCAGTGAGGGGGAAAGAACTAATAGCAATCAGCCCCAGCATTTT. This encodes CASSEGERTNSNQPQHF.

Only a few counts were recorded for this clone. The V gene is TRBV9, the J gene TRBJ2-2; no clear D gene. The V end was cut by 0 bases, the J end by 4 bases, with 10 bases between. This CDR3 has 15 residues. The germline V gene has CDR1 SGDLS and CDR2 YYNGEE. The CDR3 is CASSVGIETTGELFF. DNA for the CDR3: TGTGCCAGCAGCGTAGGGATAGAAACCACCGGGGAGCTGTTTTTT.

There are a few counts of this clone. This same CDR3 is encoded by further DNA sequences in the sample. The genes are TRBV7-3 and TRBJ2-1; D is uncertain. Germline CDR1 SGHTA, CDR2 FQGTGA. The V end was cut by 5 bases, the J end by 0 bases, with 11 bases between. The length of the CDR3 is 15 residues. Written as DNA, the CDR3 is TGTGCCAGCAGCCCCCAAAGGGACTCCTACAATGAGCAGTTCTTC. Amino acid sequence: CASSPQRDSYNEQFF.

The rearrangement joins TRBV5-1 to TRBJ2-1; 12 bases fit TRBD2. Germline CDR1 and CDR2: SGHRS and YFSETQ. The CDR3 runs 15 residues. Trimming at V came to 3 bases and at J to 8 bases, leaving 6 bases not matched to a gene. Here the CDR3 DNA reads TGCGCCAGCAGCTGGGGAGGACTAGCGGGATATGAGCAGTTCTTC. Its protein product is CASSWGGLAGYEQFF.